This entry lists 14 T cell receptor beta chains sequenced from one sample in a study of cytomegalovirus exposure and HLA in healthy donors. The PCR ran on 60 Vbeta and 13 Jbeta primers. Assay: immunoSEQ multiplex PCR; the TCRdb copy retains only in-frame clones and omits some. The sample records roughly 97,000 clones, roughly a tenth being singletons. The sequenced sample consisted of PBMCs. The source is a man aged 45 to 65 in good health and CMV-seropositive.

This clone has more than one count but fewer than ten. This rearrangement joins TRBV7-9 to TRBJ1-1; 8 nucleotides line up with TRBD1. CDR1 SEHNR and CDR2 FQNEAQ come from the germline V gene (reference sequence). The CDR3 extends over 15 amino acids. V shed 1 base, J shed 6 bases, and the junction held 7 bases outside the gene matches. This CDR3 reads CASSLGDRGVAEAFF. CDR3 nucleotide sequence: TGTGCCAGCAGCTTAGGAGACAGGGGAGTGGCTGAAGCTTTCTTT.

This clone was picked up a small number of times. The rearrangement links TRBV25-1 to TRBJ1-1, with D possibly matching TRBD1 (6 bases). Per the germline V gene, CDR1 is MGHDK and CDR2 is SYGVNS. The CDR3 is 16 residues long. Trimming removed 5 bases at V and 2 bases at J, with 18 bases between. The CDR3 spells CASSPQGRGVNTEAFF. The DNA of the CDR3 is TGTGCCAGCAGTCCACAGGGAAGAGGGGTAAACACTGAAGCTTTCTTT.

A few counts support this clone. V usage is TRBV28 and J usage is TRBJ1-6; D is perhaps TRBD1 (5 bases). CDR3 size: 15 residues. Germline CDR1 and CDR2: MDHEN and SYDVKM. V was shortened by 7 bases and J by 7 bases, with 17 bases between the two germline ends. The CDR3, as DNA: TGTGCCAGCACAGTTCCCCAGGGTTGGAATTCACCCCTCCACTTT. This gives the protein CASTVPQGWNSPLHF. Variable domain in full (rest from reference TRBV28 and TRBJ1-6): DVKVTQSSRYLVKRTGEKVFLECVQDMDHENMFWYRQDPGLGLRLIYFSYDVKMKEKGDIPEGYSVSREKKERFSLILESASTNQTSMYLCASTVPQGWNSPLHFGNGTRLTVT.

This clone was seen more than once but under ten times. The genes are TRBV27 and TRBJ2-2; D is possibly TRBD1 (6 bases). CDR1 and CDR2 (germline): MNHEY, SMNVEV (reference sequence). V shed 1 base and J shed 4 bases, with 16 bases lying between them. The CDR3 covers 17 residues. CDR3 residues: CASSLWAGARGTGELFF. The CDR3 DNA reads as TGTGCCAGCAGTTTATGGGCAGGGGCCAGGGGCACCGGGGAGCTGTTTTTT.

This clone was detected many times. This CDR3 reads CASSRGAIWNSPLHF. The DNA of the CDR3 is TGTGCCAGCAGTCGAGGTGCTATCTGGAATTCACCCCTCCACTTT. The chain uses TRBV6-1 and TRBJ1-6, with D unresolved. The CDR3 extends over 15 amino acids. Germline V gives CDR1 MNHNS, CDR2 SASEGT. V lost 5 bases and J lost 7, with 15 bases in between.

V gene TRBV10-3 combines with J gene TRBJ2-7, with 8 bases identical to TRBD2. Germline V gene lookup returns CDR1 ENHRY and CDR2 SYGVKD. The V and J ends lost 0 bases and 2 bases, in that order; junction bases with no gene match: 3. The length of the CDR3 is 15 residues. The DNA for the CDR3 is TGTGCCATCAGTGAGTCTGGACTAGCCACCTACGAGCAGTACTTC. It codes for CAISESGLATYEQYF.

This clone was counted between two and nine times. This chain uses TRBV10-3 with TRBJ1-1; D unclear. The CDR3 is made up of 14 amino acids. Germline V gene data show CDR1 as ENHRY and CDR2 as SYGVKD. Trimming stripped 7 bases from V and 3 bases from J, with 15 bases between. CDR3 amino acids: CAIKTSSGYTEAFF. The CDR3 DNA follows: TGTGCCATCAAAACATCTTCCGGGTACACTGAAGCTTTCTTT.

The chain carries TRBV28 and TRBJ1-1; D not certain. Germline V CDR1 and CDR2: MDHEN, SYDVKM. Trimming took 6 bases from V and 1 from J, leaving 9 bases between them. The CDR3 is 13 residues long. CDR3 sequence: CASRSDSNTEAFF. Written as DNA, the CDR3 is TGTGCCAGCAGATCCGACTCGAACACTGAAGCTTTCTTT. Combining the CDR3 with reference TRBV28 and TRBJ1-1 gives the whole variable domain DVKVTQSSRYLVKRTGEKVFLECVQDMDHENMFWYRQDPGLGLRLIYFSYDVKMKEKGDIPEGYSVSREKKERFSLILESASTNQTSMYLCASRSDSNTEAFFGQGTRLTVV.

V usage is TRBV5-1 and J usage is TRBJ2-3; 7 bases are a match to TRBD1. The CDR3 contains 13 residues. The V and J ends lost 4 bases and 4 bases, in that order; junction bases with no gene match: 3. CDR1 and CDR2 from the germline V gene are SGHRS and YFSETQ. CDR3: CASSAGTADTQYF. CDR3 DNA sequence: TGCGCCAGCAGCGCCGGGACAGCAGATACGCAGTATTTT. The variable domain in full, completed from reference TRBV5-1 and TRBJ2-3, reads KAGVTQTPRYLIKTRGQQVTLSCSPISGHRSVSWYQQTPGQGLQFLFEYFSETQRNKGNFPGRFSGRQFSNSRSEMNVSTLELGDSALYLCASSAGTADTQYFGPGTRLTVL.

This clone was picked up a small number of times. V gene TRBV19 combines with J gene TRBJ1-5; TRBD1 is a possible D gene (6 bases). CDR3 length: 14 residues. V was cut by 2 bases and J by 3 bases, with 8 bases left in between. Germline V CDR1 and CDR2: LNHDA, SQIVND (reference sequence). In DNA, the CDR3 is TGTGCCAGTAGTATAACAGGGTACAATCAGCCCCAGCATTTT. Translated: CASSITGYNQPQHF. The full variable domain, completed using reference TRBV19 and TRBJ1-5, is DGGITQSPKYLFRKEGQNVTLSCEQNLNHDAMYWYRQDPGQGLRLIYYSQIVNDFQKGDIAEGYSVSREKKESFPLTVTSAQKNPTAFYLCASSITGYNQPQHFGDGTRLSIL.

This chain links TRBV18 with TRBJ2-1; TRBD2 agrees at 9 bases. Looked up from germline, CDR1 is KGHSH and CDR2 is LQKENI. The CDR3 is 18 residues long. V lost 1 base, J lost 8 bases, and 15 bases stayed unmatched. The CDR3 reads CASSPRLSAGGRSYEQFF. CDR3 DNA sequence: TGTGCCAGCTCACCACGGCTTTCGGCGGGAGGGAGGAGCTATGAGCAGTTCTTC.

The chain uses TRBV5-1 and TRBJ2-7; 7 nucleotides agree with TRBD1. Losses at the gene ends were 0 bases for V and 2 bases for J; bases not matched to a gene: 2. The CDR3 extends over 14 amino acids. CDR1 is SGHRS, CDR2 YFSETQ, per germline. The CDR3 bases are TGCGCCAGCAGCTTGGGAGGGGGCCCCTACGAGCAGTACTTC. Its protein is CASSLGGGPYEQYF.

This clone was detected only a few times. V gene TRBV6-5 combines with J gene TRBJ2-2; 11 bases align to TRBD1. Germline loops: CDR1 MNHEY, CDR2 SVGAGI. The CDR3 sequence is 14 residues long. With 6 bases clipped from V and 3 bases from J, the junction kept 0 bases outside the gene matches. The CDR3 DNA reads as TGTGCCAGCAGGGGACAGGGGGACACCGGGGAGCTGTTTTTT. This encodes CASRGQGDTGELFF.

The chain is built from TRBV11-3 and TRBJ2-1, with 7 bases lining up with TRBD1. Germline V CDR1 and CDR2: SGHNT, YENEEA. The CDR3 has 15 amino acids. J was trimmed by 8 bases and V by 1 base; bases with no gene match: 8. In nucleotides, the CDR3 is TGTGCCAGCAGCTTAGGGACAGGTATTGTGGATGAGCAGTTCTTC. It yields the protein CASSLGTGIVDEQFF.